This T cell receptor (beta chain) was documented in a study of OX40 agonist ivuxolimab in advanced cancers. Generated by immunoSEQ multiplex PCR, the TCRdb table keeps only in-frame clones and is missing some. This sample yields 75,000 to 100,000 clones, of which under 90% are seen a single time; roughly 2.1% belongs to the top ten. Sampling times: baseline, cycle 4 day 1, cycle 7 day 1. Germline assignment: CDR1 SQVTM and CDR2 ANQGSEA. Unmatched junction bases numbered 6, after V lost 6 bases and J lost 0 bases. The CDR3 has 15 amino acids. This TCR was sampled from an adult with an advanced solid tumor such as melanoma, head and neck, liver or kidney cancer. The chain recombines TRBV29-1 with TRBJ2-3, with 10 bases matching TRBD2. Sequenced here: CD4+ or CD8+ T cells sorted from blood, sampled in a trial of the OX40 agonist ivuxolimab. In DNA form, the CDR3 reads TGCAGCGTACCCCTGACTAGCGGGAGCACAGATACGCAGTATTTT. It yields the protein CSVPLTSGSTDTQYF.